These 20 T cell receptor beta chains came from one sample sequenced in a study of blood T cell repertoires in COVID-19. Sequenced by immunoSEQ multiplex PCR; TCRdb stores in-frame clones only, minus some. The sample records fewer than 70,000 clones, 60% to 80% being singletons. Specimen: peripheral blood. The receptors originated from a man in his fifties or sixties with acute or convalescent COVID-19.

This clone is medium-sized within its sample. The genes are TRBV2 and TRBJ2-7, with 9 nucleotides matching TRBD1. The CDR3 has 14 residues. Germline lookup yields CDR1 SNHLY and CDR2 FYNNEI. J lost 2 bases, V lost 6 bases, and 5 bases had no gene match. The CDR3, as DNA: TGTGCCAGCAGAGGGGACAGGGAGGCCTACGAGCAGTACTTC. Protein: CASRGDREAYEQYF.

The chain is built from TRBV9 and TRBJ1-5; TRBD1 is a possible D gene (5 bases). The V end lost 4 bases, the J end lost 2 bases, and 16 bases lay between the germline ends. The germline V gene encodes CDR1 SGDLS and CDR2 YYNGEE. The CDR3 loop spans 16 amino acids. This chain's CDR3 is CASSPFGEGGNQPQHF. CDR3 nucleotide sequence: TGTGCCAGCAGCCCCTTTGGGGAAGGGGGCAATCAGCCCCAGCATTTT.

The CDR3 coding sequence is TGTGCCAGTAGTATAGATGGGGGAGGCACCTATGGCTACACCTTC. It codes for CASSIDGGGTYGYTF. The gene calls are TRBV19 and TRBJ1-2, with D tentatively TRBD1 (5 bases). The CDR3 covers 15 residues. Trimming removed 0 bases from V and 4 bases from J, with 12 bases in between. The germline V gene encodes CDR1 LNHDA and CDR2 SQIVND (reference sequence).

DNA for the CDR3: TGTGCCAGCGGTCGACAGGGGGCTGGCACCGGGGAGCTGTTTTTT. Translating gives CASGRQGAGTGELFF. The chain joins TRBV18 to TRBJ2-2, with 10 bases lining up with TRBD1. CDR3 length equals 15 residues. V lost 8 bases to trimming and J lost 4 bases; unmatched junction nucleotides: 7. From germline, CDR1 is KGHSH and CDR2 LQKENI.

This clone was seen only once. V gene TRBV5-1 combines with J gene TRBJ1-6; D remains ambiguous. Germline V gives CDR1 SGHRS, CDR2 YFSETQ. Trimming took off 2 bases at V and 10 bases at J, with 10 bases between the two ends. This CDR3 is built from 13 residues. The CDR3 loop reads CASSFGEGSPLHF. CDR3 DNA: TGCGCCAGCAGCTTCGGGGAGGGATCACCCCTCCACTTT.

This chain uses TRBV7-6 with TRBJ1-4; 8 bases are a match to TRBD1. CDR1 is SGHVS and CDR2 is FNYEAQ in the germline V gene. This CDR3 comprises 17 residues. V lost 4 bases and J lost 6; bases outside the gene matches: 13. The CDR3 loop is CASSSTRDRGDDEKLFF. The CDR3 coding sequence is TGTGCCAGCAGCTCCACCCGAGACAGGGGAGACGATGAAAAACTGTTTTTT. Complete variable domain (other parts from reference TRBV7-6 and TRBJ1-4): GAGVSQSPRYKVTKRGQDVALRCDPISGHVSLYWYRQALGQGPEFLTYFNYEAQQDKSGLPNDRFSAERPEGSISTLTIQRTEQRDSAMYRCASSSTRDRGDDEKLFFGSGTQLSVL.

The chain recombines TRBV10-2 with TRBJ1-5; D might be TRBD1 (5 bases). The CDR3 spans 12 residues. CDR1 WSHSY and CDR2 SAAADI come from the germline V gene. V was pared by 10 bases and J by 5 bases, with 12 bases between. In DNA form, the CDR3 reads TGCGCCACAAAATCGGGGGATCAGCCCCAGCATTTT. This codes for CATKSGDQPQHF.

The chain has TRBV5-6 and TRBJ2-7, with D possibly being TRBD2 (5 bases). This CDR3 spans 14 amino acids. CDR1 and CDR2 from the germline V gene are SGHDT and YYEEEE. Trimming took off 5 bases at V and 0 bases at J, with 12 bases between the two ends. The CDR3: CASRSGYASYEQYF. The CDR3 coding sequence is TGTGCCAGCAGGTCGGGGTACGCCTCCTACGAGCAGTACTTC. Together with reference TRBV5-6 and TRBJ2-7, the CDR3 gives the full variable domain: DAGVTQSPTHLIKTRGQQVTLRCSPKSGHDTVSWYQQALGQGPQFIFQYYEEEERQRGNFPDRFSGHQFPNYSSELNVNALLLGDSALYLCASRSGYASYEQYFGPGTRLTVT.

This clone was detected ten times or more. V usage is TRBV4-1 and J usage is TRBJ2-7; TRBD2 might be the D (6 bases). The germline V gene has CDR1 MGHRA and CDR2 YSYEKL. Trimming took 4 bases from V and 1 from J, leaving 14 bases between them. The CDR3 extends over 15 amino acids. The CDR3 spells CASSPMGGRSYEQYF. The DNA of the CDR3 is TGCGCCAGCAGCCCGATGGGGGGTCGATCCTACGAGCAGTACTTC.

The V and J genes are TRBV9 and TRBJ1-1; D may be TRBD1 (5 bases). Germline CDR1 is SGDLS and CDR2 is YYNGEE. The CDR3 totals 14 residues. The V and J ends lost 4 bases and 0 bases respectively, with 10 bases between them. DNA for the CDR3: TGTGCCAGCAGCTACGACAGCATGAACACTGAAGCTTTCTTT. This encodes CASSYDSMNTEAFF.

V gene TRBV7-2 combines with J gene TRBJ1-4; D is possibly TRBD1 (5 bases). V gave up 4 bases and J gave up 16 bases, with 19 bases separating them. This CDR3 is 13 amino acids long. Germline CDR1 and CDR2: SGHTA and FQGNSA. This chain's CDR3 is CASSSYDQGFQFF. CDR3 in DNA: TGTGCCAGCAGCTCGTATGACCAGGGATTTCAGTTTTTT. The full variable domain, in which reference TRBV7-2 and TRBJ1-4 provide the parts outside the CDR3, is GAGVSQSPSNKVTEKGKDVELRCDPISGHTALYWYRQSLGQGLEFLIYFQGNSAPDKSGLPSDRFSAERTGGSVSTLTIQRTQQEDSAVYLCASSSYDQGFQFFGSGTQLSVL.

This chain links TRBV5-5 with TRBJ2-4, with D tentatively TRBD1 (6 bases). Germline V lookup: CDR1 SGHKS, CDR2 YYEKEE (reference sequence). Trimming left V 4 bases short and J 0 bases short, with 11 bases between. The CDR3 totals 15 residues. The CDR3 reads CASSTNRVAKNIQYF. CDR3 sequence (DNA): TGTGCCAGCAGCACAAACAGGGTAGCCAAAAACATTCAGTACTTC.

This clone was seen only a few times. The rearrangement joins TRBV2 to TRBJ1-6, with D maybe TRBD1 (5 bases). With 1 base removed from V and 9 bases from J, the gap between germline ends came to 10 bases. The germline V gene has CDR1 SNHLY and CDR2 FYNNEI. This CDR3 has 14 amino acids. CDR3 in amino acids: CASSEGRGGSPLHF. Here the CDR3 DNA reads TGTGCCAGCAGTGAAGGGAGGGGCGGTTCACCCCTCCACTTT.

This chain links TRBV12-3 or TRBV12-4 with TRBJ1-1; D is undetermined. V was trimmed by 2 bases and J by 3 bases, leaving 7 bases between them. The CDR3 consists of 13 residues. CDR3 sequence reads: CASSLSEDTEAFF. The DNA of the CDR3 is TGTGCCAGCAGTTTAAGTGAGGACACTGAAGCTTTCTTT.

The chain recombines TRBV6-5 with TRBJ2-2; no definite D call. Germline V gene sequence: CDR1 MNHEY, CDR2 SVGAGI. This CDR3 is 14 amino acids long. Trimming removed 4 bases from V and 3 bases from J, with 9 bases in between. This CDR3 reads CASSFLGYTGELFF. The CDR3 bases are TGTGCCAGCAGTTTCCTCGGTTACACCGGGGAGCTGTTTTTT.

The gene calls are TRBV5-1 and TRBJ1-3; 10 bases align to TRBD1. The V and J ends lost 4 bases and 1 base, in that order; junction bases with no gene match: 8. The CDR3 contains 17 residues. Germline V gives CDR1 SGHRS, CDR2 YFSETQ. The CDR3 bases are TGCGCCAGCAGCGACAGGGGGCTTGGTGGGTCTGGAAACACCATATATTTT. Encoded protein: CASSDRGLGGSGNTIYF.

This CDR3 is CATSDLKGRETDTQYF. Here the CDR3 DNA reads TGTGCCACCAGTGATTTAAAGGGCCGGGAGACAGATACGCAGTATTTT. This sequence joins TRBV24-1 and TRBJ2-3; the D gene is possibly TRBD2 (6 bases). The germline V and J ends were trimmed by 1 base and 3 bases, with 13 bases remaining between them. The CDR3 length is 16 residues. Germline V CDR1 and CDR2: KGHDR, SFDVKD.

The rearrangement uses TRBV5-1 and TRBJ1-4; maybe TRBD1 (6 bases). This CDR3 spans 15 amino acids. The germline gives CDR1 SGHRS, CDR2 YFSETQ. The V end was cut by 4 bases, the J end by 0 bases, with 10 bases between. CDR3 nucleotides: TGCGCCAGCAGCGCAGGGGTCTCAACTAATGAAAAACTGTTTTTT. This sequence encodes CASSAGVSTNEKLFF.

This chain connects TRBV4-2 to TRBJ1-4, with a possible D match to TRBD1 (6 bases). Trimming removed 1 base from V and 8 bases from J, with 11 bases in between. The CDR3 contains 14 residues. Per germline, CDR1 LGHNA and CDR2 YNFKEQ. CDR3 region: CASSQARGGEKLFF. Written as DNA, the CDR3 is TGTGCCAGCAGCCAAGCCAGGGGCGGAGAAAAACTGTTTTTT.

Worth noting for this clone: Germline and junction disagree at one end, which may indicate a read error. The V gene is TRBV7-7, the J gene TRBJ1-6; D not resolved. CDR1 and CDR2 from the germline V gene are SSHAT and FNYEAQ (reference sequence). The CDR3 length is 15 residues. The CDR3 here is CASSLTPPEDSPLHF. The CDR3 bases are TGTGCTAGCAGCTTAACGCCACCGGAGGATTCACCCCTCCACTTT.